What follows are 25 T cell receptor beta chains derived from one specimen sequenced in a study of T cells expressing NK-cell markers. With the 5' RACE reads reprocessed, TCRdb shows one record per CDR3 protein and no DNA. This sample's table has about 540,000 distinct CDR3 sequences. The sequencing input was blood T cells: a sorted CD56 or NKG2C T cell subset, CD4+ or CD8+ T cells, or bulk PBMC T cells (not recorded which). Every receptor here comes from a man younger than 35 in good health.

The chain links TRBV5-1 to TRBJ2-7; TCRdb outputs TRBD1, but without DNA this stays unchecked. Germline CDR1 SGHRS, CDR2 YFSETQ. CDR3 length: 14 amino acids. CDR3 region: CASSSDPDFYEQYF. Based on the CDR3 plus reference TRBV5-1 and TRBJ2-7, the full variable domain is KAGVTQTPRYLIKTRGQQVTLSCSPISGHRSVSWYQQTPGQGLQFLFEYFSETQRNKGNFPGRFSGRQFSNSRSEMNVSTLELGDSALYLCASSSDPDFYEQYFGPGTRLTVT.

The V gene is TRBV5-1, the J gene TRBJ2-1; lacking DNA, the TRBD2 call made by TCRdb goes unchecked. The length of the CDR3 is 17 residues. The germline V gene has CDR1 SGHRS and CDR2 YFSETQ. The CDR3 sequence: CASSLGSGRARSNEQFF.

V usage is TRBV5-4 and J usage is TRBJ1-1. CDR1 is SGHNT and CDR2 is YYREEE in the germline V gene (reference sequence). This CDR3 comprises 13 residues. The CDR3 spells CASGRRGGSEAFF. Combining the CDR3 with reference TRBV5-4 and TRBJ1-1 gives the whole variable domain ETGVTQSPTHLIKTRGQQVTLRCSSQSGHNTVSWYQQALGQGPQFIFQYYREEENGRGNFPPRFSGLQFPNYSSELNVNALELDDSALYLCASGRRGGSEAFFGQGTRLTVV.

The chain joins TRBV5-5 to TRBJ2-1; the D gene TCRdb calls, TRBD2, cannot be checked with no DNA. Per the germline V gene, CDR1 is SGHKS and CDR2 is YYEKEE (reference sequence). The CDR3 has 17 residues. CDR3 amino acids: CASSLELAGVGYNEQFF. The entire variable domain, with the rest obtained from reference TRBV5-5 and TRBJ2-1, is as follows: DAGVTQSPTHLIKTRGQQVTLRCSPISGHKSVSWYQQVLGQGPQFIFQYYEKEERGRGNFPDRFSARQFPNYSSELNVNALLLGDSALYLCASSLELAGVGYNEQFFGPGTRLTVL.

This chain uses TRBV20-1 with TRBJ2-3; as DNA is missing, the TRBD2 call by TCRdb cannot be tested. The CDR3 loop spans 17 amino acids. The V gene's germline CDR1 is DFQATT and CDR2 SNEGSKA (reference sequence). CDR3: CSATVPIAGNSPDTQYF.

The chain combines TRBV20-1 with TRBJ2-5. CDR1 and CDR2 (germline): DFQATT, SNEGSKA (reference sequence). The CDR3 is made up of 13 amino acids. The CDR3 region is CSARSAAQETQYF.

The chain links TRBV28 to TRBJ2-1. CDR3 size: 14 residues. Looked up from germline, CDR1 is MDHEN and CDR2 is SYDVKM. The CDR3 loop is CASSAASAYNEQFF.

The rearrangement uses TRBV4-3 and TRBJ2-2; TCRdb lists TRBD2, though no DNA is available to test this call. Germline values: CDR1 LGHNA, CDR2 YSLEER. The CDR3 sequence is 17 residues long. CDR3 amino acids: CASSQGTSGRNTGELFF.

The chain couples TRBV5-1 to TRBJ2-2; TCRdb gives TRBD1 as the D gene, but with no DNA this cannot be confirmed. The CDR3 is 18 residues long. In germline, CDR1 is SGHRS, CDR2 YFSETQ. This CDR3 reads CASSRNNRGQPNTGELFF.

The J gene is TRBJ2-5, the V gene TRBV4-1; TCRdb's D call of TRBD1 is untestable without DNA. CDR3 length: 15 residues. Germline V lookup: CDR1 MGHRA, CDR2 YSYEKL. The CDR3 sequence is CASSQDPREGETQYF.

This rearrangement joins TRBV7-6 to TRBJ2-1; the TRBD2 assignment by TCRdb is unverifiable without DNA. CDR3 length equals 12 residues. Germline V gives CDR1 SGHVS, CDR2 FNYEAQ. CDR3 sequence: CASSRGLDVQFF.

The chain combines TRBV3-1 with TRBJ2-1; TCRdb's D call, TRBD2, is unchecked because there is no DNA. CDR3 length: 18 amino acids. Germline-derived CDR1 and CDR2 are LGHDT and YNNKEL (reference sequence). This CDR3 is CASSQGPRLAGGHNEQFF.

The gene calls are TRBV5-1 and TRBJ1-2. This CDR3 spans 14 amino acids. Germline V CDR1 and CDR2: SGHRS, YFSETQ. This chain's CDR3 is CASSLDTAGYGYTF.

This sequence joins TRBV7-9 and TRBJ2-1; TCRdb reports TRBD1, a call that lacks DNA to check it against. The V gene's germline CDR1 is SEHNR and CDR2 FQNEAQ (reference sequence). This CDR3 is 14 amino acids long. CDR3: CASSLTGPGGEQFF.

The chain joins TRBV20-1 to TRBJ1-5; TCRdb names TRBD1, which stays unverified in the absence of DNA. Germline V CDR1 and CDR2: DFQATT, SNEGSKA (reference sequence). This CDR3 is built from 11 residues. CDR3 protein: CSARVPGSQHF.

The CDR3 loop is CASSINRGGPQHF. The chain carries TRBV12-3 or TRBV12-4 and TRBJ1-5; TCRdb's D gene call, TRBD1, goes unchecked for lack of DNA. This CDR3 has 13 residues.

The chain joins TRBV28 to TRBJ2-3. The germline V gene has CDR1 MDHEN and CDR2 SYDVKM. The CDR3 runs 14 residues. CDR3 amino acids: CASSPTASTDTQYF.

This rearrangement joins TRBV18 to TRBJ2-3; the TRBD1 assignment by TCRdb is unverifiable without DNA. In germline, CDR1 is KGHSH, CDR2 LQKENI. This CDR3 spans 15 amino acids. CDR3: CASSPSRPGSDTQYF.

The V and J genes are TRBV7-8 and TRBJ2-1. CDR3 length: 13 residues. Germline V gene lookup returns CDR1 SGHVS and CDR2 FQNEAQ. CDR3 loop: CASSRDVWDEQFF.

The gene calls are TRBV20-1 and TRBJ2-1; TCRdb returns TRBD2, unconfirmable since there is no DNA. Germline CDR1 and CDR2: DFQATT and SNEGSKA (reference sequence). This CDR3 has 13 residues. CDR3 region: CSARRLARNEQFF.

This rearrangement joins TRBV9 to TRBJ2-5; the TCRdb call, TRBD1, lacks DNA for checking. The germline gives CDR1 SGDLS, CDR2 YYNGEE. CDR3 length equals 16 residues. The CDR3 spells CASSRAGAPSQETQYF.

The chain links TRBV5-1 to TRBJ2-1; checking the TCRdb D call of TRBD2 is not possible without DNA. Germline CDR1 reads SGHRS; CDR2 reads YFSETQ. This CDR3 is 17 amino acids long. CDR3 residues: CASSLIGSGISYNEQFF.

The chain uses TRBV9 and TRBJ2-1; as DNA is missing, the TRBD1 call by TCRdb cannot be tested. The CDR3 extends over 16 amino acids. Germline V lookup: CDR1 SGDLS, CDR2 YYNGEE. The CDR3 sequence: CASSVTGTAGGDEQFF.

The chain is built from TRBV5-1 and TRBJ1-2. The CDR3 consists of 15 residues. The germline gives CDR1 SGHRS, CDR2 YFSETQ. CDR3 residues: CASSLDRTTGYGYTF.

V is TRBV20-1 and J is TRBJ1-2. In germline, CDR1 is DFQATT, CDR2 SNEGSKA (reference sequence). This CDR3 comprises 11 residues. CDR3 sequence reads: CSAADLIGYTF.